The 9 T cell receptor beta chains reported below all come from one sample, sequenced in a study of cytomegalovirus exposure and HLA in healthy donors. This PCR relied on a set of 60 Vbeta primers and 13 Jbeta primers. Generated by immunoSEQ multiplex PCR, the TCRdb table keeps only in-frame clones and is missing some. The sample lists 110,000 to 150,000 clones, around three quarters seen once, with about 2.2% in the top ten. The source material was PBMCs. The receptors shown here come from a man aged 25 to 40 in good health and CMV-seronegative.

V is TRBV7-2 and J is TRBJ2-1; D is perhaps TRBD1 (5 bases). Germline CDR1 is SGHTA and CDR2 is FQGNSA. V was cut by 6 bases and J by 5 bases, with 11 bases left in between. The CDR3 consists of 13 residues. The CDR3 region has the DNA TGTGCCAGCAGTCGACAGTTCGACAATGAGCAGTTCTTC. Amino acids: CASSRQFDNEQFF.

This sequence joins TRBV9 and TRBJ2-2; D not resolved. Germline CDR1 is SGDLS and CDR2 is YYNGEE. V was shortened by 5 bases and J by 3 bases, with 5 bases between the two germline ends. The CDR3 is made up of 12 amino acids. The CDR3: CASSLDTGELFF. The CDR3 bases are TGTGCCAGCAGTCTTGACACCGGGGAGCTGTTTTTT.

The J gene is TRBJ2-2, the V gene TRBV19; D ambiguous. V was clipped by 6 bases and J by 8 bases, with 13 bases between them. Germline V gene lookup returns CDR1 LNHDA and CDR2 SQIVND (reference sequence). This CDR3 contains 13 residues. The CDR3 is CASRIVWAGELFF. The CDR3, as DNA: TGTGCCAGTAGGATTGTCTGGGCGGGGGAGCTGTTTTTT.

This clone was counted between two and nine times. The chain employs TRBV7-3 and TRBJ2-3; the match to TRBD1 covers 10 bases. Germline-derived CDR1 and CDR2 are SGHTA and FQGTGA. Unmatched junction bases numbered 4, after V lost 5 bases and J lost 2 bases. This CDR3 has 15 residues. The CDR3 sequence: CASSLGTGVTDTQYF. CDR3 nucleotide sequence: TGTGCCAGCAGCCTCGGGACAGGGGTCACAGATACGCAGTATTTT.

The chain uses TRBV6-5 and TRBJ1-1, with a possible D match to TRBD1 (6 bases). The CDR3 is made up of 14 amino acids. Germline values: CDR1 MNHEY, CDR2 SVGAGI. Trimming removed 4 bases at V and 1 base at J, with 10 bases between. Here the CDR3 DNA reads TGTGCCAGCAGTTCTCAACAGGGGAACACTGAAGCTTTCTTT. Translating gives CASSSQQGNTEAFF.

The rearrangement joins TRBV29-1 to TRBJ2-7; tentative D call: TRBD1 (5 bases). Trimming stripped 3 bases from V and 3 bases from J, with 15 bases between. Germline CDR1 reads SQVTM; CDR2 reads ANQGSEA. This CDR3 is 14 amino acids long. The CDR3 protein is CSVDFDARGYEQYF. The CDR3 region has the DNA TGCAGCGTTGATTTTGATGCTAGGGGCTACGAGCAGTACTTC.

CDR3 nucleotide sequence: TGTGCCTGTTCCTTAGCAGATACGCAGTATTTT. It is translated as CACSLADTQYF. This chain links TRBV30 with TRBJ2-3; D ambiguous. V was pared by 6 bases and J by 4 bases, with 8 bases between. The CDR3 covers 11 residues. Germline CDR1 reads GTSNPN; CDR2 reads SVGIG (reference sequence).

This chain uses TRBV30 with TRBJ2-3, with a tentative D call TRBD2 (6 bases). CDR3 size: 16 residues. With 4 bases removed from V and 3 bases from J, the gap between germline ends came to 20 bases. Per germline, CDR1 GTSNPN and CDR2 SVGIG (reference sequence). CDR3 sequence: CAWTTQDYLGTDTQYF. CDR3 DNA: TGTGCCTGGACCACGCAGGACTACCTTGGAACAGATACGCAGTATTTT.

This clone was counted between two and nine times. The chain has TRBV6-5 and TRBJ2-7, with 8 bases that match TRBD2. J lost 5 bases, V lost 3 bases, and 9 bases had no gene match. The CDR3 has 15 residues. Per the germline V gene, CDR1 is MNHEY and CDR2 is SVGAGI. The CDR3 loop reads CASSYPGGAVHEQYF. CDR3 nucleotide sequence: TGTGCCAGCAGTTATCCCGGGGGGGCAGTCCACGAGCAGTACTTC.